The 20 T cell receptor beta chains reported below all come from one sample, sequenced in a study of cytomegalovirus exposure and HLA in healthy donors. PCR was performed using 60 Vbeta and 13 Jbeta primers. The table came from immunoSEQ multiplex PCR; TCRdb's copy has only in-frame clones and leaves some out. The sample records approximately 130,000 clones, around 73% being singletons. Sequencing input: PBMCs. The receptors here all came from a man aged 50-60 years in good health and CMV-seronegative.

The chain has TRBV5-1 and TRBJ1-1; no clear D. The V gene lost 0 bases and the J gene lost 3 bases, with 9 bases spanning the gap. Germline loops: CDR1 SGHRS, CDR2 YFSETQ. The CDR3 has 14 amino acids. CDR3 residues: CASSLEGGYTEAFF. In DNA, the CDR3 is TGCGCCAGCAGCTTGGAAGGAGGGTACACTGAAGCTTTCTTT. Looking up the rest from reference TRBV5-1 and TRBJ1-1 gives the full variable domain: KAGVTQTPRYLIKTRGQQVTLSCSPISGHRSVSWYQQTPGQGLQFLFEYFSETQRNKGNFPGRFSGRQFSNSRSEMNVSTLELGDSALYLCASSLEGGYTEAFFGQGTRLTVV.

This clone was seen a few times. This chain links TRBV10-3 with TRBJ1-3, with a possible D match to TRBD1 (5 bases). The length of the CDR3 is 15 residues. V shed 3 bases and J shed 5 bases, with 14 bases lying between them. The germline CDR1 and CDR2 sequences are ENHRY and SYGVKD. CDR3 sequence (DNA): TGTGCCATCAGTGATCACTCCCGACAGAGAAACACCATATATTTT. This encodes CAISDHSRQRNTIYF.

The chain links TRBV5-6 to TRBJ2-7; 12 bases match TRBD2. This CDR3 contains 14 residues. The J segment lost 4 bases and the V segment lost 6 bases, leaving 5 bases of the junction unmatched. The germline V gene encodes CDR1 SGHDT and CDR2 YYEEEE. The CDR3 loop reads CASTLGLAGYEQYF. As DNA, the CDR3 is TGTGCCAGCACCCTGGGACTAGCGGGTTACGAGCAGTACTTC.

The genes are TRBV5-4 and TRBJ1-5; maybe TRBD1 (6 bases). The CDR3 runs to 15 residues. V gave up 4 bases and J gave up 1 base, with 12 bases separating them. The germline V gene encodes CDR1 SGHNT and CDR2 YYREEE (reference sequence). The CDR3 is CASSPGTNSNQPQHF. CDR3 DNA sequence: TGTGCCAGCAGCCCCGGGACAAACAGCAATCAGCCCCAGCATTTT. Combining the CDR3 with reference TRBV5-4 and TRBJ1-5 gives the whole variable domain ETGVTQSPTHLIKTRGQQVTLRCSSQSGHNTVSWYQQALGQGPQFIFQYYREEENGRGNFPPRFSGLQFPNYSSELNVNALELDDSALYLCASSPGTNSNQPQHFGDGTRLSIL.

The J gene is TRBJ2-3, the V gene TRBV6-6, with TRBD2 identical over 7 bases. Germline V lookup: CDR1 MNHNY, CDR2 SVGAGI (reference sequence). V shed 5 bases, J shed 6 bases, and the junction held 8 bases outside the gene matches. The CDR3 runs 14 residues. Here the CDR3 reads CASSQREGLDTQYF. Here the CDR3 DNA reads TGTGCCAGCAGTCAGAGGGAGGGCCTTGATACGCAGTATTTT.

The CDR3 DNA sequence: TGTGCCAGCAGTGCCACAGGGGGGGAGACCCAGTACTTC. Translation gives CASSATGGETQYF. V gene TRBV2 combines with J gene TRBJ2-5, with TRBD1 matching over 8 bases. In germline, CDR1 is SNHLY, CDR2 FYNNEI. V shed 4 bases, J shed 5 bases, and the junction held 3 bases outside the gene matches. The CDR3 is made up of 13 amino acids.

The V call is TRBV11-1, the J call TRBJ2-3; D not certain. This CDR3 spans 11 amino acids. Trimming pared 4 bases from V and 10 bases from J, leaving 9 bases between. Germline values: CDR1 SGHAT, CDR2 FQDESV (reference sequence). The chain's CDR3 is CASSSTEPQYF. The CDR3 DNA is TGTGCCAGCAGCTCAACTGAGCCGCAGTATTTT.

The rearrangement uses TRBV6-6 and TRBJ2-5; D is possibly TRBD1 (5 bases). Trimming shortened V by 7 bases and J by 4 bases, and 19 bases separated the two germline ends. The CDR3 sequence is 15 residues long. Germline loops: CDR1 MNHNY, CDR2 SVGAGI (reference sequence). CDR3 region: CASKTGRMLGETQYF. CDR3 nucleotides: TGTGCCAGCAAAACAGGTCGGATGCTGGGAGAGACCCAGTACTTC.

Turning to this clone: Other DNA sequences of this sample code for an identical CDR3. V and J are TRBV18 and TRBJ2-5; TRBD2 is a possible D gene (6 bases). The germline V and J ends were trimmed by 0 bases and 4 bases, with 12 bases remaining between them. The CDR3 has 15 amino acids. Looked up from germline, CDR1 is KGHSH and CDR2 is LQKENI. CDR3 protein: CASSPPGQGGETQYF. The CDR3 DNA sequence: TGTGCCAGCTCACCACCTGGTCAGGGAGGAGAGACCCAGTACTTC.

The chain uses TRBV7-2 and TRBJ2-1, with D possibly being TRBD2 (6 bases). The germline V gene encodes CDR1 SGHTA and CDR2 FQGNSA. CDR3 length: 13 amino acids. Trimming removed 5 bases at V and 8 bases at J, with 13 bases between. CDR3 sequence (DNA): TGTGCCAGCAGCCCCCTAGCGCGCCATGAGCAGTTCTTC. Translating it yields CASSPLARHEQFF.

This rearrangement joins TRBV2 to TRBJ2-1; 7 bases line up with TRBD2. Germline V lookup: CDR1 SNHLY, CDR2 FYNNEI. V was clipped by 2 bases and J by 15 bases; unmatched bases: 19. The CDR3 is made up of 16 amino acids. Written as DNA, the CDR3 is TGTGCCAGCAGTGAAACCCGGGACTACGGGTTGTACGGGGGGTTCTTC. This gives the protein CASSETRDYGLYGGFF. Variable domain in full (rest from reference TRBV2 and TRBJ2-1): EPEVTQTPSHQVTQMGQEVILRCVPISNHLYFYWYRQILGQKVEFLVSFYNNEISEKSEIFDDQFSVERPDGSNFTLKIRSTKLEDSAMYFCASSETRDYGLYGGFFGPGTRLTVL.

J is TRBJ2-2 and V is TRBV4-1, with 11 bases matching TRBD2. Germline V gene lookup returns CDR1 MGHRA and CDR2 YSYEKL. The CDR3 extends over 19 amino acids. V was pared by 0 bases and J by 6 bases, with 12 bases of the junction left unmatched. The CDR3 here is CASSQDPGLAGGSAGELFF. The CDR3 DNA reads TGCGCCAGCAGCCAAGATCCAGGGCTAGCGGGAGGAAGTGCCGGGGAGCTGTTTTTT.

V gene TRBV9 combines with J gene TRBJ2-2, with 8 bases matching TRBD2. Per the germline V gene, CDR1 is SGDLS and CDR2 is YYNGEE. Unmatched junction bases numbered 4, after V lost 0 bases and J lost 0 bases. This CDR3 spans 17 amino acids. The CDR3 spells CASSVGLAGTNTGELFF. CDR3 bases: TGTGCCAGCAGCGTAGGATTAGCGGGAACGAACACCGGGGAGCTGTTTTTT.

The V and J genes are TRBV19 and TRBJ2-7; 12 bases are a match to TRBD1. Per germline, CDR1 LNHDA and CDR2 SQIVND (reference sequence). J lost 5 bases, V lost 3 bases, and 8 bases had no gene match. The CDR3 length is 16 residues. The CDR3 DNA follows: TGTGCCAGTAGTATTATCGTGGGACAGGGGGCGGACGAGCAGTACTTC. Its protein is CASSIIVGQGADEQYF. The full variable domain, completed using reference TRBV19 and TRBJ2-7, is DGGITQSPKYLFRKEGQNVTLSCEQNLNHDAMYWYRQDPGQGLRLIYYSQIVNDFQKGDIAEGYSVSREKKESFPLTVTSAQKNPTAFYLCASSIIVGQGADEQYFGPGTRLTVT.

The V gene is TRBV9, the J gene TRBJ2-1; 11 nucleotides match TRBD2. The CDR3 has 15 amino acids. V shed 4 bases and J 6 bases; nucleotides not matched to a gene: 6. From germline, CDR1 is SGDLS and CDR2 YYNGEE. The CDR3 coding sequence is TGTGCCAGCAGCCGGATAGCGGGAGGGCCCAATGAGCAGTTCTTC. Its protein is CASSRIAGGPNEQFF.

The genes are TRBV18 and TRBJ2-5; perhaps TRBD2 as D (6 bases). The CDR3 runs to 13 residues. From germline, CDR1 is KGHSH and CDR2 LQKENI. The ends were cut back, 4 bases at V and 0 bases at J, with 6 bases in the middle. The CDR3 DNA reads TGTGCCAGCTCACGGGACTACCAAGAGACCCAGTACTTC. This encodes CASSRDYQETQYF. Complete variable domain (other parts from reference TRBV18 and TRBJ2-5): NAGVMQNPRHLVRRRGQEARLRCSPMKGHSHVYWYRQLPEEGLKFMVYLQKENIIDESGMPKERFSAEFPKEGPSILRIQQVVRGDSAAYFCASSRDYQETQYFGPGTRLLVL.

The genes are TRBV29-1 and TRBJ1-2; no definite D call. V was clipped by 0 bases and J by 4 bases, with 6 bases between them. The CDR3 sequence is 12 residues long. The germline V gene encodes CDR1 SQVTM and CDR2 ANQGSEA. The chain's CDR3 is CSVEDSGYGYTF. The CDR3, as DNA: TGCAGCGTTGAAGACAGCGGCTATGGCTACACCTTC.

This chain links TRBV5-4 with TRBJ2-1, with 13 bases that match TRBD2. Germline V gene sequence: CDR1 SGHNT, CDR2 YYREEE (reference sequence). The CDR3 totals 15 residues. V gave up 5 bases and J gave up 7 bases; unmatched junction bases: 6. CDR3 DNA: TGTGCCAGCAGATCCGGGACTAGCGGGATAAATGAGCAGTTCTTC. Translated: CASRSGTSGINEQFF.

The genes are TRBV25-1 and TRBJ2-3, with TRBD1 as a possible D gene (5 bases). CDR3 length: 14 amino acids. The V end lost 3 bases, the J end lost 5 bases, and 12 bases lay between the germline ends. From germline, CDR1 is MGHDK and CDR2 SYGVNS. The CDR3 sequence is CASSDSGNLDTQYF. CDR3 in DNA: TGTGCCAGCAGTGATTCAGGGAATTTAGATACGCAGTATTTT.

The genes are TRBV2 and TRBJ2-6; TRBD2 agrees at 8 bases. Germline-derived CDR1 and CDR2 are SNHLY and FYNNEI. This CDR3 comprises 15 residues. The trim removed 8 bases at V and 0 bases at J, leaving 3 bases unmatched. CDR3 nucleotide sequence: TGTGCCAGCCGGGCGGGGGGCTCTGGGGCCAACGTCCTGACTTTC. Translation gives CASRAGGSGANVLTF.